Described below is a single TCR beta chain sequence and its context. Its antigen is as yet unknown. Trimming took 0 bases from V and 5 from J; bases not matched to a gene: 3. CDR3 length: 15 residues. Germline V gene data show CDR1 as MNHEY and CDR2 as SMNVEV (reference sequence). This sample stems from a study of shared clonotypes between healthy human individuals. Study as a whole: Contributing individuals were a couple of females and three males aged 18 to 49. Each donor contributed plates that comprised three CD4 naive, three CD4 memory, two CD8 naive and one CD8 memory. Study-wide findings and caveats: For naive CD4 cells, 4% to 6% of clonotypes were shared across a handful of donors. Read depth was anticipated to influence clonotype sharing among donors.

TCRdb's copy holds only in-frame clones and misses some; the assay was immunoSEQ multiplex PCR. Altogether hundreds of thousands of clones are present, approximately 96% being singletons, with the ten largest covering 0.11%. Naive CD8 cells lacked CD45RO, underwent positive selection for CCR7 and left out terminally differentiated effector memory CD45RA+ cells. Material: naive CD8+ T cells sorted from blood. V usage is TRBV27 and J usage is TRBJ1-5, with TRBD1 identical over 8 bases. This TCR was sampled from a woman under 40 in good health. CDR3 sequence reads: CASSLSAQGDQPQHF. Written as DNA, the CDR3 is TGTGCCAGCAGTTTATCGGCACAGGGGGATCAGCCCCAGCATTTT.